The present TCR beta chain was sequenced within a study of T cell changes during pregnancy in multiple sclerosis. Method: immunoSEQ multiplex PCR; TCRdb's copy keeps in-frame clones and lacks some. Of tens of thousands of clones listed, around 94% are singletons. There are 17 residues in the CDR3. The germline V gene has CDR1 MNHEY and CDR2 SMNVEV (reference sequence). Trimming cost V 3 bases and J 7 bases; bases outside gene matches: 9. This clonotype was sampled from a female donor with multiple sclerosis, enrolled in a pregnancy study. This material consisted of CD4+ T cells from peripheral blood mononuclear cells, taken before pregnancy. The genes are TRBV27 and TRBJ2-1, with TRBD2 matching over 13 bases. The CDR3 bases are TGTGCCAGCAGTTTGCGGACTAGCGGGAGTCTGGGGAATGAGCAGTTCTTC. As protein: CASSLRTSGSLGNEQFF.